One T cell receptor beta chain is described in this entry. Its antigen is still unknown. Researchers took RNA transcripts and amplified the TCR beta CDR3 regions from them. First-round RT-PCR of the TCR CDR3 relied on the HTBI primer set. TCRdb re-called the multiplex PCR reads through MiXCR, storing one row per CDR3 protein. The data hold some 760,000 distinct CDR3 sequences, with around 15% observed a single time. V lost 3 bases and J 8 bases, leaving 10 bases between the germline ends. This CDR3 comprises 13 residues. The germline V gene encodes CDR1 WNHNN and CDR2 SYGVQD (reference sequence). This entry is derived from a study of T cells in Graves' hyperthyroidism and ophthalmopathy. Study results and limitations: Blood shared most expanded thyroid clonotypes above 0.001.

This sequence was found in a woman younger than 30 with Graves' hyperthyroidism. The genes are TRBV10-1 and TRBJ1-4; a weak D match, TRBD1 (5 bases). The source material was blood. DNA for the CDR3: TGCGCCAGCAGTGAAGAAGGGGTGGAAAAACTGTTTTTT. It is translated as CASSEEGVEKLFF.